This TCR beta chain was sequenced for a study of CD8 T cells in ankylosing spondylitis. Whole-study results and caveats: Seemingly distinctive of ankylosing spondylitis blood was a TCR beta motif formed by eight highly homologous variants. Before this, some motif variants had been reported in reactive arthritis synovial fluid and blood.

Using quantitative 5'-RACE with molecular barcodes, the authors made TCR beta libraries. MiXCR, applied by TCRdb to the 5' RACE reads, yields one record per CDR3 protein. This table holds about 540,000 distinct CDR3 sequences, approximately 12% found once. The CDR3 consists of 15 residues. CDR1 and CDR2 (germline): SEHNR, FQNEAQ (reference sequence). V lost 3 bases and J 5 bases, leaving 14 bases between the germline ends. This clonotype showed up many times. The antigen is undetermined. This TCR was sampled from a male donor with ankylosing spondylitis. V and J are TRBV7-9 and TRBJ2-1, with D possibly called TRBD1 or TRBD2 (5 bases each). The sample comprised blood, either unsorted or a sorted T cell fraction (not recorded which). The CDR3 loop reads CASSLHRDLNNEQFF. The CDR3 nucleotides read TGTGCCAGCAGCTTGCACCGGGACCTGAACAATGAGCAGTTCTTC.